A selection of T cell receptor beta chains follows, all from one sample in a study of blood T cell repertoires in COVID-19. Generated by immunoSEQ multiplex PCR, the TCRdb table keeps only in-frame clones and is missing some. The sample carries 400,000 or so clones, 85% to 90% recorded once. The sequenced sample was peripheral blood. The receptor source for this set is a man younger than 30 with COVID-19, enrolled during active disease. Each CDR3 is given with its conserved first and last residue. The size field is filled for only some rows; it gives once, few, many or a size class.

CDR3aa,v_gene,j_gene,abundance
CASSQEGYGTGIYGYTF,TRBV4-1,TRBJ1-2,NA
CATSVKIAGGRYIQYF,TRBV24-1,TRBJ2-4,NA
CASSVGQSSYNEQFF,TRBV9,TRBJ2-1,NA
CASSQGGGNEKLFF,TRBV3-1/TRBV3-2,TRBJ1-4,once
CASSSVRGSGTEAFF,TRBV11-2,TRBJ1-1,NA
CASSLGGSRGNQPQHF,TRBV7-8,TRBJ1-5,NA
CASGDRYNEQFF,TRBV2,TRBJ2-1,NA
CASGPGLNQETQYF,TRBV6-5,TRBJ2-5,NA
CSSGRDREETQYF,TRBV19,TRBJ2-5,NA
CASSLPDRDLNEQFF,TRBV5-1,TRBJ2-1,NA
CASSRSQENEQYF,TRBV7-6,TRBJ2-7,once
CATSELRDSCSYNEQFF,TRBV24-1,TRBJ2-1,NA
CASSRAETGTDTQYF,TRBV7-9,TRBJ2-3,few
CASSFGTVTEQFF,TRBV7-2,TRBJ2-1,NA
CAISEREDSSTEQYF,TRBV10-3,TRBJ2-7,NA
CASSETWDTQYF,TRBV7-9,TRBJ2-3,NA
CASRITGVNEQFF,TRBV25-1,TRBJ2-1,NA
CASSLLEANYGYTF,TRBV7-3,TRBJ1-2,NA
CASSLVPGLAREQYF,TRBV5-6,TRBJ2-7,NA
CASSPRQGSNEQYF,TRBV14,TRBJ2-7,once
CASSISTGGIEKLFF,TRBV18,TRBJ1-4,NA
CASSNRDSEAFF,TRBV7-9,TRBJ1-1,NA
CASSSGLADYNEQFF,TRBV5-1,TRBJ2-1,NA